Below, 31 T cell receptor beta chains from the same sample are listed, as sequenced in a study of vaccination and CD4 T cells after COVID-19. For these TCRs, the target antigens are not known. Documented treatment: roughly ten-day PBMC culture with coronavirus spike peptide pools or control peptides (ViraFEST assay). Harvesting of the unexposed donor's CD4+ T cells predated the COVID-19 pandemic (2011-2018). Sequenced with the Oncomine TCR Beta short-read assay was DNA taken from cultured CD4+ T cells. TCRdb redid the calling of the PCR reads with MiXCR, one entry per CDR3 protein. The repertoire holds 4,000 to 6,000 distinct CDR3 sequences, with more than 50% as singletons. Sequenced: CD4+ T cells from blood, cultured in vitro. All receptors derive from a human donor in good health.

This clonotype showed up just a few times. The chain couples TRBV20-1 to TRBJ2-2; 15 bases match TRBD2. CDR3 size: 16 residues. J was trimmed by 3 bases and V by 5 bases; bases with no gene match: 4. The germline gives CDR1 DFQATT, CDR2 SNEGSKA (reference sequence). The CDR3 DNA sequence: TGCAGTGCTTTGGGACTAGCGGGAGGTCACACCGGGGAGCTGTTTTTT. Its translation is CSALGLAGGHTGELFF.

The rearrangement links TRBV7-9 to TRBJ2-2, with D perhaps matching TRBD2 (8 bases). Trimming removed 7 bases from V and 5 bases from J, with 17 bases in between. This CDR3 contains 15 residues. Germline-derived CDR1 and CDR2 are SEHNR and FQNEAQ (reference sequence). The CDR3 reads CASNSGGLGTGELFF. The CDR3 DNA is TGTGCCAGCAACTCAGGGGGACTAGGGACCGGGGAGCTGTTTTTT. Together with reference TRBV7-9 and TRBJ2-2, the CDR3 gives the full variable domain: DTGVSQNPRHKITKRGQNVTFRCDPISEHNRLYWYRQTLGQGPEFLTYFQNEAQLEKSRLLSDRFSAERPKGSFSTLEIQRTEQGDSAMYLCASNSGGLGTGELFFGEGSRLTVL.

This chain links TRBV12-1 with TRBJ1-1; whether TRBD1, the table's D call, matches the DNA was not checked. TRBV12-1 is labeled a pseudogene. This CDR3 comprises 17 residues. In DNA, the CDR3 is TGTGCCAGCAGCTCAGATGGGACAGGAAGTGGAGGCACTGAAGCTTTCTTT. Translation: CASSSDGTGSGGTEAFF.

The table lists this clonotype with a few counts. This chain uses TRBV7-6 with TRBJ2-5; no reliable D call. Between the trimmed V and J ends, which lost 5 bases and 0 bases, there was a span of 7 bases. The CDR3 is made up of 13 amino acids. Per the germline V gene, CDR1 is SGHVS and CDR2 is FNYEAQ. As DNA, the CDR3 is TGTGCCAGCAGCCTACATAACCAAGAGACCCAGTACTTC. Translated, it gives CASSLHNQETQYF.

V usage is TRBV20-1 and J usage is TRBJ2-2, with a possible D match to TRBD2 (6 bases). CDR1 is DFQATT, CDR2 SNEGSKA, per germline (reference sequence). This CDR3 region has 17 residues. Trimming pared 0 bases from V and 1 base from J, leaving 15 bases between. The DNA of the CDR3 is TGCAGTGCTAGAGATATCTCGGGGGATTTGAACACCGGGGAGCTGTTTTTT. Translating it yields CSARDISGDLNTGELFF.

The chain links TRBV6-4 to TRBJ2-1, with no clear D. V was trimmed by 10 bases and J by 0 bases, leaving 13 bases between them. The CDR3 is 14 residues long. Germline lookup yields CDR1 MRHNA and CDR2 SNTAGT. The DNA for the CDR3 is TGTGCCACCCTAGAGAAAAGCTCCTACAATGAGCAGTTCTTC. Protein product: CATLEKSSYNEQFF.

The chain has TRBV7-2 and TRBJ2-4, with a possible D match to TRBD1 (5 bases). Germline-derived CDR1 and CDR2 are SGHTA and FQGNSA. The V and J ends lost 5 bases and 8 bases respectively, with 22 bases between them. The CDR3 spans 16 residues. Here the CDR3 reads CASSPKSRGADDIQYF. CDR3 nucleotides: TGTGCCAGCAGCCCGAAGTCTAGGGGTGCGGATGACATTCAGTACTTC.

In this sample, this clonotype turned up a few times. The rearrangement joins TRBV27 to TRBJ2-7, with TRBD1 matching over 8 bases. This CDR3 has 13 residues. Germline loops: CDR1 MNHEY, CDR2 SMNVEV (reference sequence). Trimming cost V 4 bases and J 6 bases; bases outside gene matches: 5. CDR3 nucleotides: TGTGCCAGCAGTTCCCAGGGGGCTGGCGAGCAGTACTTC. This translates into CASSSQGAGEQYF.

The CDR3 sequence is CASSPQAPGAYSNQPQHF. In nucleotides, the CDR3 is TGTGCCAGCAGTCCTCAAGCTCCGGGGGCTTATAGCAATCAGCCCCAGCATTTT. The chain combines TRBV27 with TRBJ1-5, with TRBD1 as a possible D gene (6 bases). CDR1 and CDR2 from the germline V gene are MNHEY and SMNVEV (reference sequence). CDR3 length: 18 amino acids. Trimming stripped 5 bases from V and 0 bases from J, with 20 bases between.

The V call is TRBV6-1, the J call TRBJ2-4, with D possibly being TRBD1 (6 bases). V lost 5 bases, J lost 0 bases, and 8 bases lay in between. Looked up from germline, CDR1 is MNHNS and CDR2 is SASEGT. CDR3 length equals 14 residues. The CDR3 DNA sequence: TGTGCCAGCAGTCGGGACATAGCCAAAAACATTCAGTACTTC. It translates to CASSRDIAKNIQYF.

This clonotype showed up just a few times. This chain joins TRBV6-1 and TRBJ1-2; D is ambiguous. V lost 5 bases to trimming and J lost 0 bases, with 13 bases between them. The germline CDR1 and CDR2 sequences are MNHNS and SASEGT. This CDR3 spans 15 amino acids. In nucleotides, the CDR3 is TGTGCCAGCAGTACCTTGGCAAGAGCTAACTATGGCTACACCTTC. It translates to CASSTLARANYGYTF.

The rearrangement joins TRBV7-2 to TRBJ2-5, with 10 bases matching TRBD2. The CDR3 runs to 15 residues. Germline V gives CDR1 SGHTA, CDR2 FQGNSA. Unmatched junction bases numbered 5, after V lost 5 bases and J lost 2 bases. Here the CDR3 DNA reads TGTGCCAGCAGCCCCGGAGCGGGGGGGCAAGAGACCCAGTACTTC. It codes for CASSPGAGGQETQYF.

V gene TRBV7-2 combines with J gene TRBJ1-2, with 8 bases lining up with TRBD1. This CDR3 region has 15 residues. V trimming: 4 bases; J trimming: 3 bases; junction bases outside the gene matches: 7. Germline values: CDR1 SGHTA, CDR2 FQGNSA. The DNA for the CDR3 is TGTGCCAGCAGCTCGGGACAGGTTGGGGACTATGGCTACACCTTC. Its protein is CASSSGQVGDYGYTF. Using reference TRBV7-2 and TRBJ1-2 for the parts outside the CDR3, the full variable domain is GAGVSQSPSNKVTEKGKDVELRCDPISGHTALYWYRQSLGQGLEFLIYFQGNSAPDKSGLPSDRFSAERTGGSVSTLTIQRTQQEDSAVYLCASSSGQVGDYGYTFGSGTRLTVV.

The chain has TRBV20-1 and TRBJ2-2, with D possibly being TRBD1 (6 bases). The length of the CDR3 is 14 residues. Trimming shortened V by 3 bases and J by 0 bases, and 8 bases separated the two germline ends. Germline V gene sequence: CDR1 DFQATT, CDR2 SNEGSKA (reference sequence). This CDR3 is CSASRQANTGELFF. CDR3 in DNA: TGCAGTGCTAGTCGACAGGCGAACACCGGGGAGCTGTTTTTT.

This chain uses TRBV20-1 with TRBJ2-7; tentative D call: TRBD2 (5 bases). The CDR3 covers 12 residues. The germline gives CDR1 DFQATT, CDR2 SNEGSKA (reference sequence). V was trimmed by 1 base and J by 6 bases, leaving 10 bases between them. DNA for the CDR3: TGCAGTGCTAGAGGAGGGCCTCCCGAGCAGTACTTC. It codes for CSARGGPPEQYF.

The chain is built from TRBV20-1 and TRBJ1-5, with 10 bases identical to TRBD1. The CDR3 has 15 residues. Trimming removed 4 bases from V and 6 bases from J; junction bases left unmatched: 9. Germline CDR1 and CDR2: DFQATT and SNEGSKA (reference sequence). For the CDR3, the DNA is TGCAGTGCTACTAAGACAGGGGGCTTAGGTCAGCCCCAGCATTTT. This sequence encodes CSATKTGGLGQPQHF.

This clonotype was observed a handful of times. This sequence joins TRBV4-1 and TRBJ1-5; 8 nucleotides match TRBD1. Germline lookup yields CDR1 MGHRA and CDR2 YSYEKL. V trimming: 1 base; J trimming: 3 bases; junction bases outside the gene matches: 8. This CDR3 has 17 amino acids. CDR3 DNA sequence: TGCGCCAGCAGCCAAGTTGGGTCGACAGGGGTCAATCAGCCCCAGCATTTT. It specifies CASSQVGSTGVNQPQHF.

This clonotype occurred once. The chain uses TRBV6-1 and TRBJ1-2; no definite D call. The CDR3 length is 13 residues. The V and J ends lost 1 base and 5 bases respectively, with 8 bases between them. In germline, CDR1 is MNHNS, CDR2 SASEGT. The CDR3 reads CASSEGPQYGYTF. For the CDR3, the DNA is TGTGCCAGCAGTGAAGGGCCGCAATATGGCTACACCTTC.

A single count supports this clonotype. The genes are TRBV7-9 and TRBJ1-1; a possible D gene is TRBD1 (5 bases). V lost 6 bases to trimming and J lost 0 bases, with 20 bases between them. Germline CDR1 and CDR2: SEHNR and FQNEAQ (reference sequence). The CDR3 has 17 amino acids. CDR3 sequence (DNA): TGTGCCAGCAGGCCTCCATTAAGGTGGGGGGTGAACACTGAAGCTTTCTTT. Amino acid sequence: CASRPPLRWGVNTEAFF.

The V gene is TRBV20-1, the J gene TRBJ1-2; possibly TRBD1 for D (5 bases). This CDR3 has 14 amino acids. In germline, CDR1 is DFQATT, CDR2 SNEGSKA (reference sequence). V lost 6 bases to trimming and J lost 4 bases, with 18 bases between them. CDR3 sequence: CSADQQAGLYGYTF. The CDR3 nucleotides are TGCAGTGCAGATCAACAGGCCGGACTCTATGGCTACACCTTC.

This clonotype was detected only a few times. This rearrangement joins TRBV6-2 or TRBV6-3 to TRBJ1-5; D is ambiguous. V lost 2 bases to trimming and J lost 3 bases, with 8 bases between them. The CDR3 is 14 amino acids. Germline V lookup: CDR1 MNHEY, CDR2 SVGEGT. CDR3 sequence (DNA): TGTGCCAGCAGTTACGGGAGTCCCAATCAGCCCCAGCATTTT. Protein product: CASSYGSPNQPQHF.

This clonotype appeared a few times. This sequence joins TRBV12-3 or TRBV12-4 and TRBJ1-1; D gene unclear. The CDR3 totals 14 residues. Between the trimmed V and J ends, which lost 10 bases and 1 base, there was a span of 16 bases. This chain's CDR3 is CATHPTGGNTEAFF. Here the CDR3 DNA reads TGTGCCACCCACCCAACGGGAGGGAACACTGAAGCTTTCTTT.

There are a few counts of this clonotype. The chain uses TRBV4-2 and TRBJ2-7; a weak D match, TRBD2 (6 bases). This CDR3 has 13 amino acids. V lost 2 bases and J 7 bases, leaving 12 bases between the germline ends. In germline, CDR1 is LGHNA, CDR2 YNFKEQ. The CDR3 reads CASSQSRRGEQYF. DNA of the CDR3: TGTGCCAGCAGCCAAAGTCGACGGGGGGAGCAGTACTTC.

The genes are TRBV28 and TRBJ2-7; the match to TRBD1 covers 7 bases. Germline trimming cut 5 bases from V and 2 bases from J; bases unmatched to any gene: 3. The CDR3 extends over 13 amino acids. Germline values: CDR1 MDHEN, CDR2 SYDVKM. The CDR3 DNA is TGTGCCAGCAGTACAGGGGTTGCCTACGAGCAGTACTTC. This sequence encodes CASSTGVAYEQYF.

This clonotype was seen more than once but under ten times. The J gene is TRBJ1-1, the V gene TRBV20-1; D is unclear. V shed 3 bases and J shed 3 bases, with 17 bases lying between them. CDR3 size: 15 residues. Germline lookup yields CDR1 DFQATT and CDR2 SNEGSKA (reference sequence). CDR3 in DNA: TGCAGTGCTAGGAGTGGCAGTTCTAGGGACACTGAAGCTTTCTTT. It is translated as CSARSGSSRDTEAFF.

This clonotype came up once. The V gene is TRBV7-2, the J gene TRBJ1-6; TRBD1 agrees at 9 bases. The length of the CDR3 is 13 residues. Germline V CDR1 and CDR2: SGHTA, FQGNSA. J lost 14 bases, V lost 5 bases, and 7 bases had no gene match. The CDR3 coding sequence is TGTGCCAGCAGCCCCGACAGGGGGGATTCCCTCCACTTT. Translation gives CASSPDRGDSLHF. Full variable domain (remainder filled in from reference TRBV7-2 and TRBJ1-6): GAGVSQSPSNKVTEKGKDVELRCDPISGHTALYWYRQSLGQGLEFLIYFQGNSAPDKSGLPSDRFSAERTGGSVSTLTIQRTQQEDSAVYLCASSPDRGDSLHFGNGTRLTVT.

The genes are TRBV6-1 and TRBJ1-6, with 9 bases identical to TRBD1. The V segment lost 6 bases and the J segment 9 bases; nucleotides outside the gene matches: 6. Germline V gene lookup returns CDR1 MNHNS and CDR2 SASEGT. The CDR3 spans 14 residues. CDR3 sequence: CASRRQGVASPLHF. In DNA form, the CDR3 reads TGTGCCAGCAGACGACAGGGGGTAGCTTCACCCCTCCACTTT.

The V gene is TRBV20-1, the J gene TRBJ1-5; maybe TRBD1 (6 bases). CDR1 is DFQATT, CDR2 SNEGSKA, per germline (reference sequence). The CDR3 totals 14 residues. V was trimmed by 3 bases and J by 6 bases, leaving 15 bases between them. The DNA for the CDR3 is TGCAGTGCTAGTCCACAGGGTTTGGGTCAGCCCCAGCATTTT. Encoded protein: CSASPQGLGQPQHF.

This clonotype was seen more than once but under ten times. The chain recombines TRBV10-1 with TRBJ2-3, with D possibly TRBD2 on 6 matching bases. V lost 0 bases, J lost 4 bases, and 11 bases lay in between. CDR3 length equals 15 residues. The germline V gene encodes CDR1 WNHNN and CDR2 SYGVQD (reference sequence). CDR3 DNA sequence: TGCGCCAGCAGTGAGTCGGGACTGGGAGCAGATACGCAGTATTTT. It encodes CASSESGLGADTQYF.

The chain uses TRBV9 and TRBJ1-2, with TRBD1 matching over 7 bases. The CDR3 sequence is 16 residues long. The germline V gene has CDR1 SGDLS and CDR2 YYNGEE. V was pared by 1 base and J by 0 bases, with 6 bases of the junction left unmatched. CDR3 DNA: TGTGCCAGCAGCGTATATGACAGGGTATCTAACTATGGCTACACCTTC. Its protein is CASSVYDRVSNYGYTF.

This chain links TRBV20-1 with TRBJ1-1; D may be TRBD1 (5 bases). CDR3 length: 16 amino acids. The V end lost 0 bases, the J end lost 4 bases, and 18 bases lay between the germline ends. Germline CDR1 is DFQATT and CDR2 is SNEGSKA (reference sequence). This chain's CDR3 is CSAREGDRGLVTEAFF. The CDR3 DNA is TGCAGTGCTAGAGAGGGGGATAGGGGTTTGGTCACTGAAGCTTTCTTT.